This T cell receptor (beta chain) was captured by sequencing in a study of shared clonotypes between healthy human individuals. The overall study: The study enrolled two women and a few men aged 18 to 49.

The data were produced by immunoSEQ multiplex PCR, yet TCRdb's version contains in-frame clones alone and is incomplete. The sample includes 2 million to 2.5 million clones, 90% to 95% seen only once; the top ten take under 0.45%. CD45RA+ naive and CD45RA-negative memory subsets were separated from CD4+ cells. This CDR3 has 15 amino acids. V was trimmed by 10 bases and J by 2 bases, leaving 15 bases between them. Germline V gene data show CDR1 as MNHNS and CDR2 as SASEGT. Sequenced input: naive CD4+ T cells from PBMCs. Subset in this sample: CD45RA+ positively selected. The origin of this receptor is a man younger than 35 in good health. Some clones in this sample may be carry-over from other donors' samples. The V gene is TRBV6-1, the J gene TRBJ2-6; D is uncertain. CDR3 nucleotides: TGTGCCATCGCCTCGGGCGCTGCTGGGGCCAACGTCCTGACTTTC. This encodes CAIASGAAGANVLTF.